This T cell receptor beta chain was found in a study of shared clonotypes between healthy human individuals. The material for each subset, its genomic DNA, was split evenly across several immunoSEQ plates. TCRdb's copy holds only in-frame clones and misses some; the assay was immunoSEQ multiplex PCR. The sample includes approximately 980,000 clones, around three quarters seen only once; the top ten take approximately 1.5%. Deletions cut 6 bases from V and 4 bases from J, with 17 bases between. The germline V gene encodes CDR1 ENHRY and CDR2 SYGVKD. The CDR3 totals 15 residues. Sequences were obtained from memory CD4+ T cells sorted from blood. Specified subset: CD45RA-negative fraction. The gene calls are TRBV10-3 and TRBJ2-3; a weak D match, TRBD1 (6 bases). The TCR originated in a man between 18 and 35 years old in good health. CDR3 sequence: CAIRGDNVGADTQYF. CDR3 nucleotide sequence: TGTGCCATCAGGGGGGACAATGTCGGGGCAGATACGCAGTATTTT.